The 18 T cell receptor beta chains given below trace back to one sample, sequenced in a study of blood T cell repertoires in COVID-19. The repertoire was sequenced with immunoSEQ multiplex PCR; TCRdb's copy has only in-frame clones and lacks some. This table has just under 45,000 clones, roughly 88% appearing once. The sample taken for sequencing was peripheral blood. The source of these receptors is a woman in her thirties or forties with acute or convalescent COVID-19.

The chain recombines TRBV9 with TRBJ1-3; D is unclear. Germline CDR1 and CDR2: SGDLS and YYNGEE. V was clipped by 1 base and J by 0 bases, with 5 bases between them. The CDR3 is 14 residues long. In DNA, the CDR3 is TGTGCCAGCAGCGTAAGGAGCTCTGGAAACACCATATATTTT. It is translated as CASSVRSSGNTIYF. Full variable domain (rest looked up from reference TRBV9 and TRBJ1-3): DSGVTQTPKHLITATGQRVTLRCSPRSGDLSVYWYQQSLDQGLQFLIQYYNGEERAKGNILERFSAQQFPDLHSELNLSSLELGDSALYFCASSVRSSGNTIYFGEGSWLTVV.

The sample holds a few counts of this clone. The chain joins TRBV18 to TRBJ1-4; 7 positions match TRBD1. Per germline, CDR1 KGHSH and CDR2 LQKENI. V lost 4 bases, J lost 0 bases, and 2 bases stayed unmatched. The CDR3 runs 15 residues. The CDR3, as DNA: TGTGCCAGCTCACGTGGGACAGCAACTAATGAAAAACTGTTTTTT. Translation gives CASSRGTATNEKLFF.

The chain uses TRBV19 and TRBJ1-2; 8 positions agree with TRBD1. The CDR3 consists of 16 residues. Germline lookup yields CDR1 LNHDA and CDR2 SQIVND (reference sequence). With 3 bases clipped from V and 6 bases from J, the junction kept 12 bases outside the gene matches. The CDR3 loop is CASSIGQGEVTNGYTF. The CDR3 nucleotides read TGTGCCAGTAGTATCGGACAGGGTGAGGTTACTAATGGCTACACCTTC.

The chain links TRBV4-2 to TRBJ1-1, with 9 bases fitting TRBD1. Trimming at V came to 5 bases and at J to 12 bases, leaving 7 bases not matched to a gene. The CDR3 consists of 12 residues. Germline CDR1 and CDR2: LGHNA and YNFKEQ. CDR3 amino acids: CASSRGQGMPFF. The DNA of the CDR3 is TGTGCCAGCAGCAGGGGACAGGGAATGCCTTTCTTT.

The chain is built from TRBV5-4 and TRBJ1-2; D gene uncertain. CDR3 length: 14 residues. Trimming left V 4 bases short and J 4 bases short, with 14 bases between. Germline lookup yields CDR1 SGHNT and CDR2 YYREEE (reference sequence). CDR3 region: CASSPGFEFYGYTF. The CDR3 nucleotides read TGTGCCAGCAGCCCGGGGTTCGAATTCTATGGCTACACCTTC.

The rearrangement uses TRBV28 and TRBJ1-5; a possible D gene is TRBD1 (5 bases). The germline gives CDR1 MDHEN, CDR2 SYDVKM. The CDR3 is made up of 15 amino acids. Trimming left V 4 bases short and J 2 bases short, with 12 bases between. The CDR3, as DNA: TGTGCCAGCAGTTCGGCAGGGAAGGGCAATCAGCCCCAGCATTTT. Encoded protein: CASSSAGKGNQPQHF.

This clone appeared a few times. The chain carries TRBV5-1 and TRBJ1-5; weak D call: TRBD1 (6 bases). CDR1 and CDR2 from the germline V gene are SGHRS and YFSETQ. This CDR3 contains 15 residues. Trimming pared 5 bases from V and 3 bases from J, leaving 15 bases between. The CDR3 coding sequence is TGCGCCAGCAGACGGACGACAGGAATCAATCAGCCCCAGCATTTT. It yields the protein CASRRTTGINQPQHF.

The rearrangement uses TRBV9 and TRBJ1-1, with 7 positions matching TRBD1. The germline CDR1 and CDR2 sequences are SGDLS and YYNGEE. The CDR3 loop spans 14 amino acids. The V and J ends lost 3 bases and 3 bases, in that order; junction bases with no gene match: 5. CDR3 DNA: TGTGCCAGCAGCGGGTCGACAGGGTACACTGAAGCTTTCTTT. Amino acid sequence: CASSGSTGYTEAFF. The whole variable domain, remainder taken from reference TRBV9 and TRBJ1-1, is DSGVTQTPKHLITATGQRVTLRCSPRSGDLSVYWYQQSLDQGLQFLIQYYNGEERAKGNILERFSAQQFPDLHSELNLSSLELGDSALYFCASSGSTGYTEAFFGQGTRLTVV.

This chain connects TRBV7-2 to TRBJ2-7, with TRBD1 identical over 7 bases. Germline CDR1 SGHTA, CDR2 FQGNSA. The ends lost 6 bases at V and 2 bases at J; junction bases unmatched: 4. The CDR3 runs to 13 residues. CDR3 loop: CASSWQGAYEQYF. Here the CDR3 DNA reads TGTGCCAGCAGTTGGCAGGGGGCCTACGAGCAGTACTTC.

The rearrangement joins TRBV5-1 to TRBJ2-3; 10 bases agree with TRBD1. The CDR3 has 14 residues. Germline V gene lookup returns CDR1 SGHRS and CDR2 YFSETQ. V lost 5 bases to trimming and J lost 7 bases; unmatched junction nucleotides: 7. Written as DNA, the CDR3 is TGCGCCAGCAGTTCCGGGACAGGGGTCAATACGCAGTATTTT. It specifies CASSSGTGVNTQYF.

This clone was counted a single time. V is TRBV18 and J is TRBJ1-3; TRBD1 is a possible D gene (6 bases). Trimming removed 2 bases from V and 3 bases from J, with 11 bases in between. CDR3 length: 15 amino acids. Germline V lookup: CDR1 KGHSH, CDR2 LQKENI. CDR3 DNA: TGTGCCAGCTCACCAGTCAGGGGAGTTGGAAACACCATATATTTT. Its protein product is CASSPVRGVGNTIYF. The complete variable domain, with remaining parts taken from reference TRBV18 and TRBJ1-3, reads NAGVMQNPRHLVRRRGQEARLRCSPMKGHSHVYWYRQLPEEGLKFMVYLQKENIIDESGMPKERFSAEFPKEGPSILRIQQVVRGDSAAYFCASSPVRGVGNTIYFGEGSWLTVV.

The CDR3 sequence is CASGQANTEAFF. CDR3 bases: TGTGCCAGTGGACAGGCGAACACTGAAGCTTTCTTT. The V call is TRBV30, the J call TRBJ1-1, with 7 bases lining up with TRBD1. Trimming cost V 8 bases and J 1 base; bases outside gene matches: 4. This CDR3 is built from 12 residues. Germline V gives CDR1 GTSNPN, CDR2 SVGIG (reference sequence). Variable domain in full (rest from reference TRBV30 and TRBJ1-1): SQTIHQWPATLVQPVGSPLSLECTVEGTSNPNLYWYRQAAGRGLQLLFYSVGIGQISSEVPQNLSASRPQDRQFILSSKKLLLSDSGFYLCASGQANTEAFFGQGTRLTVV.

The CDR3 is CASSETGKWEKLFF. The CDR3, as DNA: TGTGCCAGCAGCGAGACAGGGAAATGGGAAAAACTGTTTTTT. V is TRBV9 and J is TRBJ1-4, with 7 bases identical to TRBD1. Germline V CDR1 and CDR2: SGDLS, YYNGEE. V gave up 3 bases and J gave up 8 bases; unmatched junction bases: 7. The CDR3 runs 14 residues. The variable domain in full, completed from reference TRBV9 and TRBJ1-4, reads DSGVTQTPKHLITATGQRVTLRCSPRSGDLSVYWYQQSLDQGLQFLIQYYNGEERAKGNILERFSAQQFPDLHSELNLSSLELGDSALYFCASSETGKWEKLFFGSGTQLSVL.

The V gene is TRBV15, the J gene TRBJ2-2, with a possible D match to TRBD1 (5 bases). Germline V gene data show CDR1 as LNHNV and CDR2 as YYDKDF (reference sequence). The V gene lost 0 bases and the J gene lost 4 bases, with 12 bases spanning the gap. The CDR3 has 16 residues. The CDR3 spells CATSREARVPTGELFF. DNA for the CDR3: TGTGCCACCAGCAGAGAGGCCAGGGTCCCCACCGGGGAGCTGTTTTTT.

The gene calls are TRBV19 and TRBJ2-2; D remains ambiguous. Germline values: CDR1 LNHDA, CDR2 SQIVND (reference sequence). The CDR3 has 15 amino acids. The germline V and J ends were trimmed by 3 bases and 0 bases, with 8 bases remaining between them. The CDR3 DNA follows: TGTGCCAGTAGTATGGGCAGACCGAACACCGGGGAGCTGTTTTTT. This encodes CASSMGRPNTGELFF.

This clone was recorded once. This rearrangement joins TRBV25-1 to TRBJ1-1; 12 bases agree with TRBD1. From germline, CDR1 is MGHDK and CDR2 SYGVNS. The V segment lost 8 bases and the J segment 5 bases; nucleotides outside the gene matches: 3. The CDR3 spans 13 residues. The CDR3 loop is CASGTGGLTEAFF. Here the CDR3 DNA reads TGTGCCAGCGGGACAGGGGGCTTGACTGAAGCTTTCTTT.

The CDR3 spells CASSALTVNYGYTF. The CDR3 DNA is TGTGCCAGCTCAGCACTGACAGTCAACTATGGCTACACCTTC. The genes are TRBV18 and TRBJ1-2; D may be TRBD1 (5 bases). Germline-derived CDR1 and CDR2 are KGHSH and LQKENI. Trimming stripped 5 bases from V and 2 bases from J, with 12 bases between. The length of the CDR3 is 14 residues.

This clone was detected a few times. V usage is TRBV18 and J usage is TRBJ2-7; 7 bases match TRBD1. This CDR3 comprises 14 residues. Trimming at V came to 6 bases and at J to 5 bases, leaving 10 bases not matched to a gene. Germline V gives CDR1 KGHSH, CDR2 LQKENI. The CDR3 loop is CASSQTGARDEQYF. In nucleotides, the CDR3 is TGTGCCAGCTCGCAAACAGGGGCTCGCGACGAGCAGTACTTC.